This T cell receptor beta chain was sequenced for a study of long-term antiretroviral therapy in people with HIV (dated by TCRdb to about 2022). Background on the whole study: The earliest samples were collected approximately a decade before the 2015 WHO recommendation for immediate ART, a period when ART was typically delayed until CD4 counts fell. A retrospective serial study tested whether changes in peripheral blood TRB repertoire composition and diversity were associated with ART initiation and durable HIV suppression. A total of over 150 cryopreserved PBMC samples came from a few dozen adults with confirmed HIV infection and were collected serially over a mean of approximately six years (range 1-12). Among the 25 to 35 participants with HIV, eleven were female. No cross-contamination during QIAcube processing was seen in test extractions of a monoclonal T-cell line run alongside a few dozen polyclonal samples.

Overall results and qualifications from the work: Inferences about post-ART repertoire changes are limited because no data were available on ART adherence, viral resistance or therapy changes. Because pre-ART samples had limited cell numbers, profiling was done on unsorted PBMC rather than on sorted CD4+ and CD8+ T cells. The repertoire was dominated across all time points by expanded TRB clones identified before ART initiation, although this dominance was seen to fluctuate and to decrease in many PLHIV after ART. Starting ART was linked to a significant rise in TRB diversity, yet even after long-term ART the diversity remained significantly lower than in transplant donor controls. Compared with controls, HIV repertoires had narrower CDR3 length ranges, and the network structure pointed to an antigen-experienced repertoire that shifted only slightly toward naive after ART. Samples dated from the mid-2000s to the late 2010s, and the ART regimens used may be less effective than current ones. Limited PBMC availability meant only the TCR beta chain was sequenced, without alpha chain pairing.

Participants were included only if at least one PBMC sample before ART initiation and at least two post-ART samples were available. Every participant with HIV received treatment in the United States of America. Before DNA extraction, cryopreserved samples of about 0.95-11 million PBMC were thawed and then washed. At the time of the earliest PBMC sample, participants with HIV were aged between 23 and 54 years. Each participant contributed PBMC samples from 1-4 timepoints before ART initiation and 2-8 timepoints after ART initiation, with a median of 7 samples. For every participant, serial HIV viral load, CD4+ T-cell count, ART history and demographic data were obtained. Genomic DNA was extracted from unsorted PBMC with a Qiagen kit on a QIAcube, with processing performed in batches of 12 samples. CDR1 and CDR2 are drawn from the germline V gene: MGHRA, YSYEKL. Measured from the cysteine to the phenylalanine, the CDR3 is 18 residues long. Here the CDR3 DNA is all that survives: 54 bases in frame from base 1. Relative to germline, V is 0 bases shorter and J is 0 bases shorter, with 15 bases between their ends.

For this clone: This receptor's antigen is unknown. Base qualities are missing; no much larger clone stands one base away.

The immunoSEQ hsTCRB v3.0 assay was used at survey level resolution for TRB variable region sequencing. The targeted TRB sequencing depth was 40,000-50,000 T-cell genomes per sample. Pooled TRB libraries were sequenced on an Illumina MiSeq with a v3 150-cycle kit. As for how the authors treated the data: Analysis of repertoires was carried out in R inside a reproducible Nextflow workflow spanning QC, data transformation and analysis. LymphoSeq2, an R package for exploring AIRR-Seq data, was used to implement the custom analyses. A few samples yielding fewer than 5000 total TRB sequences were excluded, leaving 188 analyzed HIV repertoires. Among the approximately 190 HIV repertoires that were kept, roughly 58 were collected before ART initiation and more than 120 were collected after ART initiation. Repertoires were downsampled to 5000 TRB nucleotide sequences, with summary statistics averaged over 100 downsampling iterations. Only TRB sequences with CDR3 regions of at least seven amino acids were retained for analysis. A Shannon entropy-derived clonality score and the Gini coefficient were used to measure diversity. In repertoire networks, the top 5000 CDR3 amino acid sequences were linked whenever an edit distance of one separated two sequences. For TRB CDR3 amino acid sequences, antigen specificity groups and MHC restriction were predicted with GLIPH2. To flag known associations with CMV, EBV, HIV or tissue antigens, CDR3 amino acid sequences were compared against VDJdb and McPAS-TCR. Pre-ART, post-ART and control groups were compared with Wilcoxon signed-rank tests and Holm-Bonferroni correction. TCRdb's version of the immuneACCESS table is confined to in-frame rearrangements and falls short of the full clone set. An unresolved V gene accounts for under half of the shortfall where checked; the remainder is of unknown origin. The DNA gave D and trimming, while V, J and clone size come from that table. The sample table records some 23,000 clones; approximately 95% of these occur just once. About 8.9% of the sample is taken by the ten largest.

Recombination joined TRBV4-1 with TRBJ1-5; a weak D assignment points to TRBD1 (5 bases agree). The sample consisted of unsorted PBMCs, taken 7.6 years after starting antiretroviral therapy. The origin of this receptor is a woman between 40 and 55 years old with HIV. The CDR3 amino acid sequence is: CASSQEDVGGYSNQPQHF. The nucleotide sequence is given as TGCGCCAGCAGCCAAGAGGACGTCGGGGGGTATAGCAATCAGCCCCAGCATTTT.